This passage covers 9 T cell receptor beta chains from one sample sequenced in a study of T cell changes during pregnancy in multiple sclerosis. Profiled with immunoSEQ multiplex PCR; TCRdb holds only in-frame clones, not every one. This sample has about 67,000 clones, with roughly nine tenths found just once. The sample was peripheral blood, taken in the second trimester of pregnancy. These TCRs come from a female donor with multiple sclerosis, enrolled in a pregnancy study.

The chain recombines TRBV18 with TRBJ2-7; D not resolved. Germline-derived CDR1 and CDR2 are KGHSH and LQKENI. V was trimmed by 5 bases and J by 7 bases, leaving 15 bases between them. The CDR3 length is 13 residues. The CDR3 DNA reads TGTGCCAGCTCATCGGCCGACATGGGTGAGCAGTACTTC. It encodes CASSSADMGEQYF.

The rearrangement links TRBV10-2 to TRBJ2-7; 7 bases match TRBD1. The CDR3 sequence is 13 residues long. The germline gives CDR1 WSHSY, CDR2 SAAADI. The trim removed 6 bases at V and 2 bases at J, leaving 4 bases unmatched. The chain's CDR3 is CASSPGQAYEQYF. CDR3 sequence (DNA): TGCGCCAGCAGCCCCGGACAGGCCTACGAGCAGTACTTC.

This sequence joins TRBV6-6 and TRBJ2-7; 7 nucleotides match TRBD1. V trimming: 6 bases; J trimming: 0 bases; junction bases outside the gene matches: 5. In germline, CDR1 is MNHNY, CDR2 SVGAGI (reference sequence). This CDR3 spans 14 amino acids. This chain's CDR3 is CASSTRDSSYEQYF. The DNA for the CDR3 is TGTGCCAGCAGCACCCGGGACAGCTCCTACGAGCAGTACTTC.

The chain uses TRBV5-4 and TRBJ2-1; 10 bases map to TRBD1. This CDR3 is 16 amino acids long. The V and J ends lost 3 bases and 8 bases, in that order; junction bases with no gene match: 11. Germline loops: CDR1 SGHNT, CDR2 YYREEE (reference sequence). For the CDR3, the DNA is TGTGCCAGCAGCTGGCCTCCGGGACAGGGGACCGATGAGCAGTTCTTC. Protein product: CASSWPPGQGTDEQFF.

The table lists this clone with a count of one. Here the CDR3 reads CASSLDRGPLNTEAFF. CDR3 sequence (DNA): TGCGCCAGCAGCTTGGATAGGGGGCCCCTGAACACTGAAGCTTTCTTT. This chain joins TRBV5-1 and TRBJ1-1; 7 bases fit TRBD1. The CDR3 sequence is 16 residues long. With V trimmed by 0 bases and J by 0 bases, 5 bases remained unmatched. Germline V gene sequence: CDR1 SGHRS, CDR2 YFSETQ. Using reference TRBV5-1 and TRBJ1-1 for the parts outside the CDR3, the full variable domain is KAGVTQTPRYLIKTRGQQVTLSCSPISGHRSVSWYQQTPGQGLQFLFEYFSETQRNKGNFPGRFSGRQFSNSRSEMNVSTLELGDSALYLCASSLDRGPLNTEAFFGQGTRLTVV.

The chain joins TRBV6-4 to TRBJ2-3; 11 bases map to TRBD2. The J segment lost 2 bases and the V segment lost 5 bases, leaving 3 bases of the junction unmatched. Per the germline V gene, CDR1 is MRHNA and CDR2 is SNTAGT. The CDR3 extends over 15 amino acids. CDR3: CASSPGLADTDTQYF. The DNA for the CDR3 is TGTGCCAGCAGTCCGGGACTAGCGGACACAGATACGCAGTATTTT.

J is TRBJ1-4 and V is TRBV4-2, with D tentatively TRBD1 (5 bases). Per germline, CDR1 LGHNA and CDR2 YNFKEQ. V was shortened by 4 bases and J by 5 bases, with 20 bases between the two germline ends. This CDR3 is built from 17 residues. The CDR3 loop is CASSPLPMTARNEKLFF. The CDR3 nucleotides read TGTGCCAGCAGCCCTCTTCCGATGACAGCCCGGAATGAAAAACTGTTTTTT.

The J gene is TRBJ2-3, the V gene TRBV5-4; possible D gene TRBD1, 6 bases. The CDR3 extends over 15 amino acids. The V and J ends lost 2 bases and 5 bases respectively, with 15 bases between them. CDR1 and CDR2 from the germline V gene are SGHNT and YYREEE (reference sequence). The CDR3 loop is CASSLGTSKGDTQYF. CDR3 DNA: TGTGCCAGCAGCTTAGGGACATCTAAAGGAGATACGCAGTATTTT.

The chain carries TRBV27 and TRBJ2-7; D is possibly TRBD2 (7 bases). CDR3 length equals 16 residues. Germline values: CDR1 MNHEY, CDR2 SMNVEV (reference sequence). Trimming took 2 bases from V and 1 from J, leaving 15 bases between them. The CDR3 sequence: CASSLTGGVGSYEQYF. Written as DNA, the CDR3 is TGTGCCAGCAGTTTAACGGGGGGCGTGGGGTCCTACGAGCAGTACTTC.